These 8 T cell receptor beta chains were sequenced from one sample in a study of Ad26.COV2.S vaccination and SARS-CoV-2 variants. Treatment denoted: 15 to 20 received Ad26.COV2.S at low or high dose, single or two shots; 5 received placebo; per-sample allocation not given. On day 63 after the first injection, vaccine and placebo recipients gave samples. TCRdb keeps only in-frame clones here, not all; method: immunoSEQ multiplex PCR. The sample holds about 680,000 clones, 80% to 90% seen once. The sample here was peripheral blood, taken in a trial of Ad26.COV2.S vaccine versus placebo. These receptors all stem from a person aged 18 to 65 who received the Ad26.COV2.S COVID-19 vaccine or a placebo.

The chain recombines TRBV11-2 with TRBJ1-5; D uncertain. With 1 base removed from V and 5 bases from J, the gap between germline ends came to 6 bases. From germline, CDR1 is SGHAT and CDR2 FQNNGV. The CDR3 contains 13 residues. Written as DNA, the CDR3 is TGTGCCAGCAGCTTAGGGCAAGATCAGCCCCAGCATTTT. Amino acid sequence: CASSLGQDQPQHF.

The chain is built from TRBV14 and TRBJ1-1, with no clear D. Germline-derived CDR1 and CDR2 are SGHDN and FVKESK. The CDR3 has 14 amino acids. Trimming pared 0 bases from V and 4 bases from J, leaving 9 bases between. CDR3 DNA: TGTGCCAGCAGCCAAGACTCAAGAGTCACTGAAGCTTTCTTT. It encodes CASSQDSRVTEAFF.

The V gene is TRBV30, the J gene TRBJ2-4, with TRBD2 as a possible D gene (6 bases). The length of the CDR3 is 13 residues. V dropped 3 bases and J dropped 9 bases, with 15 bases sitting between them. CDR1 is GTSNPN and CDR2 is SVGIG in the germline V gene (reference sequence). The CDR3 DNA reads TGTGCCTGGAGGCCGGGCAGGGAGGTCATTCAGTACTTC. This encodes CAWRPGREVIQYF.

The V call is TRBV20-1, the J call TRBJ1-5; D is unresolved. The V gene's germline CDR1 is DFQATT and CDR2 SNEGSKA (reference sequence). The CDR3 consists of 13 residues. The V gene lost 3 bases and the J gene lost 7 bases, with 13 bases spanning the gap. CDR3 DNA sequence: TGCAGTGCTAGTAGAGTAGAGTGGCAGCCCCAGCATTTT. It yields the protein CSASRVEWQPQHF.

CDR3 region: CASSPNRANEQFF. CDR3 coding DNA: TGTGCCAGCAGCCCTAACAGGGCGAATGAGCAGTTCTTC. The J gene is TRBJ2-1, the V gene TRBV7-2; a possible D gene is TRBD1 (6 bases). Germline CDR1 is SGHTA and CDR2 is FQGNSA. The CDR3 consists of 13 residues. V gave up 5 bases and J gave up 7 bases, with 12 bases separating them.

The chain couples TRBV10-3 to TRBJ2-5; D remains unclear. With 3 bases removed from V and 5 bases from J, the gap between germline ends came to 10 bases. CDR3 length: 13 amino acids. Germline V gives CDR1 ENHRY, CDR2 SYGVKD. CDR3 sequence: CAISEQSVETQYF. CDR3 in DNA: TGTGCCATCAGTGAACAGTCCGTGGAGACCCAGTACTTC.

The rearrangement links TRBV5-1 to TRBJ1-4, with D possibly matching TRBD1 (5 bases). The CDR3 sequence is 15 residues long. Looked up from germline, CDR1 is SGHRS and CDR2 is YFSETQ. Trimming cost V 6 bases and J 0 bases, with 12 bases left between them. This CDR3 is CASTWDGATNEKLFF. The CDR3 DNA follows: TGCGCCAGCACCTGGGACGGAGCAACTAATGAAAAACTGTTTTTT.

This clone was counted only a few times. The gene calls are TRBV19 and TRBJ1-2, with a possible D match to TRBD1 (5 bases). Trimming cost V 6 bases and J 3 bases, with 11 bases left between them. The CDR3 length is 13 residues. The V gene's germline CDR1 is LNHDA and CDR2 SQIVND (reference sequence). CDR3 in amino acids: CASRRGRDYGYTF. The CDR3, as DNA: TGTGCCAGTAGAAGAGGCAGGGACTATGGCTACACCTTC.